This T cell receptor beta chain comes out of a study of metastatic and nonmetastatic thyroid tumors. Study-wide background: Blood and tumor or nodule tissue repertoires from malignant and benign thyroid patients were compared. Study-wide results and caveats: Versus benign nodules, malignant thyroid tumors reportedly had significantly higher TCR beta diversity, in blood and tumor.

Worth noting for this clone: Its antigen is not known.

Nobody among the patients had been given any treatment before thyroid surgery. Through MiXCR, TCRdb re-clonotyped the PCR reads. Of about 70,000 clones in the sample, 15% to 20% are singletons; the top ten hold 13%. Germline-derived CDR1 and CDR2 are SGHRS and YFSETQ. V lost 0 bases to trimming and J lost 4 bases, with 8 bases between them. CDR3 length: 13 residues. V is TRBV5-1 and J is TRBJ2-7, with D possibly being TRBD1 (5 bases). Sequenced: blood. The source is a female donor with papillary thyroid cancer or a benign thyroid nodule (not recorded which). Some clones in this sample may be carry-over from other donors' samples. In DNA form, the CDR3 reads TGCGCCAGCAGCTTGGGACAGTTATACGAGCAGTACTTC. This gives the protein CASSLGQLYEQYF.